This is a list of T cell receptor beta chains from one sample in a study of T cell responses to AZD1222 COVID-19 vaccine. The data were produced by immunoSEQ multiplex PCR, yet TCRdb's version contains in-frame clones alone and is incomplete. This repertoire shows 95,000 to 150,000 clones, about nine tenths found once; its top ten account for 1.2%. Here the sequenced sample was peripheral blood, taken on day 0 of AZD1222 vaccination. These receptors originate from an adult in good health. Both conserved end residues are part of each CDR3. Each record gives: clone size, J gene, V gene, D gene, CDR3 length, CDR3 DNA, CDR3 protein. A D gene is named only where the DNA matches it firmly. Size is stated for part of the rows, as once, few or many counts, or as a class when the clone is expanded.

-	TRBJ2-3	TRBV5-4	TRBD1	15	TGTGCCAGCAGCGGAGGACAGGTGCTCACAGATACGCAGTATTTT	CASSGGQVLTDTQYF
-	TRBJ1-3	TRBV7-2	-	15	TGTGCCAGCAGCCCCGGACCTTACTCTGGAAACACCATATATTTT	CASSPGPYSGNTIYF
-	TRBJ2-7	TRBV6-5	TRBD1	14	TGTGCCAGCAGTTACGGGACAGCCGCCTACGAGCAGTACTTC	CASSYGTAAYEQYF
-	TRBJ1-1	TRBV5-1	-	14	TGCGCCAGCAGCTCACAAACAGGGAACACTGAAGCTTTCTTT	CASSSQTGNTEAFF
-	TRBJ1-2	TRBV19	TRBD1	17	TGTGCCAGTAGTACGAACGGACAGGGTATAGCTCCCTATGGCTACACCTTC	CASSTNGQGIAPYGYTF
-	TRBJ1-1	TRBV2	-	11	TGTGCCATCGGAGGTGAGGGTGAAGCTTTCTTT	CAIGGEGEAFF
-	TRBJ1-5	TRBV27	TRBD1	15	TGTGCCAGCAGAGCGACAGGGTGGGGCAATCAGCCCCAGCATTTT	CASRATGWGNQPQHF
-	TRBJ1-1	TRBV7-9	-	14	TGTGCCAGCAGCTTCGGATATGGTGGCACTGAAGCTTTCTTT	CASSFGYGGTEAFF
-	TRBJ2-7	TRBV6-5	-	11	TGTGCCAGCAGTTACGAAGGGGATCGGTACTTC	CASSYEGDRYF
-	TRBJ2-5	TRBV19	-	15	TGTGCCAGTACCTCATCTTCAGGGGGAGGAGAGACCCAGTACTTC	CASTSSSGGGETQYF
-	TRBJ2-2	TRBV19	-	15	TGTGCCAGTAGTATAGGGCCCCAGTCCACCGGGGAGCTGTTTTTT	CASSIGPQSTGELFF
-	TRBJ2-7	TRBV15	-	14	TGTGCCACCAGCAGAGAAGCAGGTACCTACGAGCAGTACTTC	CATSREAGTYEQYF
-	TRBJ1-6	TRBV4-1	-	17	TGCGCCAGCAGCCAGGAATCCGGGAGCTCCTATAATTCACCCCTCCACTTT	CASSQESGSSYNSPLHF
-	TRBJ1-1	TRBV9	-	13	TGTGCCAGCAGCGTAGCGGGGTACACTGAAGCTTTCTTT	CASSVAGYTEAFF
-	TRBJ2-2	TRBV5-1	TRBD1	15	TGCGCCAGCAGCGAACCGACAGGGGGCACCGGGGAGCTGTTTTTT	CASSEPTGGTGELFF
-	TRBJ1-1	TRBV4-1	-	14	TGCGCCAGCAGCCAGGGAGAGATGAACACTGAAGCTTTCTTT	CASSQGEMNTEAFF
once	TRBJ2-1	TRBV5-1	-	13	TGCGCCAGCAGCTTGAGCGGCGACAATGAGCAGTTCTTC	CASSLSGDNEQFF
-	TRBJ1-2	TRBV6-5	-	15	TGTGCCAGCAGTTACGGCGGGGGGGATCGGTATGGCTACACCTTC	CASSYGGGDRYGYTF
-	TRBJ2-7	TRBV3-1/TRBV3-2	-	12	TGTGCCAGCAGCCGGACTACTTACGAGCAGTACTTC	CASSRTTYEQYF
once	TRBJ1-1	TRBV5-1	-	14	TGCGCCAGCAGCTTCGGTGGAGCTAACACTGAAGCTTTCTTT	CASSFGGANTEAFF
-	TRBJ2-7	TRBV2	TRBD2	17	TGTGCCAGCAGTGAAGGGTTAGCGGGGCGATACACCTACGAGCAGTACTTC	CASSEGLAGRYTYEQYF
-	TRBJ1-1	TRBV4-1	TRBD1	16	TGCGCCAGCAGGCGTTCGATGGACAGGCAGAACACTGAAGCTTTCTTT	CASRRSMDRQNTEAFF
-	TRBJ2-7	TRBV4-2	TRBD1	16	TGTGCCAGCAGCCAAGTTTTAGGGGGCGCGTTCTACGAGCAGTACTTC	CASSQVLGGAFYEQYF
-	TRBJ1-6	TRBV4-1	-	22	TGCGCCAGCTCCTTGGGAAGGGGGAGGGGTAAAATTCTGGGCTCCTATAATTCACCCCTCCACTTT	CASSLGRGRGKILGSYNSPLHF
few	TRBJ1-2	TRBV5-1	-	15	TGCGCCAGCAGCCAGGTGGGGGGTGCTAACTATGGCTACACCTTC	CASSQVGGANYGYTF
-	TRBJ1-2	TRBV5-1	-	15	TGCGCCAGCAGCCGGGGACCAGCTGCCAACTATGGCTACACCTTC	CASSRGPAANYGYTF
-	TRBJ2-5	TRBV6-4	-	18	TGTGCCAGCAGCCCCCCCTCTCAGGTTGGGGGACCTGAAGAGACCCAGTACTTC	CASSPPSQVGGPEETQYF
-	TRBJ1-6	TRBV6-5	TRBD1	15	TGTGCCAGCAGTCCTCGGGACAGCTATAATTCACCCCTCCACTTT	CASSPRDSYNSPLHF
-	TRBJ1-1	TRBV2	-	14	TGTGCCAGCAGTAATCCGGGGGTGAACAGGGAAGCTTTCTTT	CASSNPGVNREAFF
-	TRBJ2-7	TRBV6-5	-	15	TGTGCCAGCAGTTACTCTCGCTCAACAAGGGACGAGCAGTACTTC	CASSYSRSTRDEQYF
-	TRBJ1-2	TRBV6-2/TRBV6-3	-	14	TGTGCCAGCAGTTACTCGATGGACAGCTATGGCTACACCTTC	CASSYSMDSYGYTF
-	TRBJ2-7	TRBV19	-	16	TGTGCCAGTAGTATTAGCCGGGGCACCGACTTATACGAGCAGTACTTC	CASSISRGTDLYEQYF
-	TRBJ1-6	TRBV6-1	-	15	TGTGCCAGCAGTGAAGCGGGGGGTAGAAGATCACCCCTCCACTTT	CASSEAGGRRSPLHF
-	TRBJ1-1	TRBV4-1	TRBD1	16	TGCGCCAGCAGCCAAGAGAAAGGGAGGGGGCACACTGAAGCTTTCTTT	CASSQEKGRGHTEAFF
-	TRBJ2-5	TRBV5-1	-	14	TGCGCCAGCAGCTTGGAGGCCACGGGGGAGACCCAGTACTTC	CASSLEATGETQYF
few	TRBJ1-3	TRBV9	-	13	TGTGCCAGCAGCCGCCGGGACAAAAACACCATATATTTT	CASSRRDKNTIYF
-	TRBJ2-2	TRBV12-3/TRBV12-4	-	12	TGTGCCAGCACCAGAACCTCGCGGGAGCTGTTTTTT	CASTRTSRELFF
once	TRBJ2-7	TRBV4-2	TRBD2	15	TGTGCCAGCAGCCAAGATCCGACTAGCGGTTACGAGCAGTACTTC	CASSQDPTSGYEQYF
-	TRBJ1-3	TRBV18	TRBD1	18	TGTGCCAGCTCACCATTACAGGGGGAATCGTCGTTTGGAAACACCATATATTTT	CASSPLQGESSFGNTIYF
once	TRBJ2-1	TRBV19	TRBD2	14	TGTGCCAGCTTTGGGGCGGGGGTGACCAATGAGCAGTTCTTC	CASFGAGVTNEQFF
-	TRBJ2-7	TRBV2	-	14	TGTGCCAGCAGTGAATCAGGCAGGGGGGACGAGCAGTACTTC	CASSESGRGDEQYF
-	TRBJ2-7	TRBV7-2	-	13	TGTGCCAGCAGCTTAGCGGGGGGCATCGAGCAGTACTTC	CASSLAGGIEQYF
few	TRBJ1-6	TRBV5-6	TRBD1	15	TGTGCCAGCAGCTTCCGGGACAGGCTGAATTCACCCCTCCACTTT	CASSFRDRLNSPLHF
-	TRBJ2-7	TRBV21-1	-	14	TGTGCCAGCAGCAAAGTCTGCGATACCTACGAGCAGTACTTC	CASSKVCDTYEQYF
few	TRBJ1-4	TRBV6-1	-	15	TGTGCCAGCAGTGAACTCGGGGGGACTAATGAAAAACTGTTTTTT	CASSELGGTNEKLFF